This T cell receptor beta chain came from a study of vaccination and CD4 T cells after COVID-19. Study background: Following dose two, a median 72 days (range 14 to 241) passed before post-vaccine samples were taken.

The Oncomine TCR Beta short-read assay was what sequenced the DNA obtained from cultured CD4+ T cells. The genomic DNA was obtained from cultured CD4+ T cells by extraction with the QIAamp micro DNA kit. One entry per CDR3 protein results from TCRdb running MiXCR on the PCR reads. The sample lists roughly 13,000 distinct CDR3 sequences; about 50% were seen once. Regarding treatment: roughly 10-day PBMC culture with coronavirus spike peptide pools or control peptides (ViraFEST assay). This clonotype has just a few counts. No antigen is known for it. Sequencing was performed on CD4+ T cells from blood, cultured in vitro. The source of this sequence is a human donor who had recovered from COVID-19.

DNA for the CDR3: TGTGCCAGCAGTCCCACTAGCGGGGGGGCGAGGACCGGGGAGCTGTTTTTT. It is translated as CASSPTSGGARTGELFF. This chain uses TRBV6-1 with TRBJ2-2; TRBD2 agrees at 13 bases. In germline, CDR1 is MNHNS, CDR2 SASEGT. V trimming: 5 bases; J trimming: 5 bases; junction bases outside the gene matches: 8. The CDR3 has 17 amino acids.